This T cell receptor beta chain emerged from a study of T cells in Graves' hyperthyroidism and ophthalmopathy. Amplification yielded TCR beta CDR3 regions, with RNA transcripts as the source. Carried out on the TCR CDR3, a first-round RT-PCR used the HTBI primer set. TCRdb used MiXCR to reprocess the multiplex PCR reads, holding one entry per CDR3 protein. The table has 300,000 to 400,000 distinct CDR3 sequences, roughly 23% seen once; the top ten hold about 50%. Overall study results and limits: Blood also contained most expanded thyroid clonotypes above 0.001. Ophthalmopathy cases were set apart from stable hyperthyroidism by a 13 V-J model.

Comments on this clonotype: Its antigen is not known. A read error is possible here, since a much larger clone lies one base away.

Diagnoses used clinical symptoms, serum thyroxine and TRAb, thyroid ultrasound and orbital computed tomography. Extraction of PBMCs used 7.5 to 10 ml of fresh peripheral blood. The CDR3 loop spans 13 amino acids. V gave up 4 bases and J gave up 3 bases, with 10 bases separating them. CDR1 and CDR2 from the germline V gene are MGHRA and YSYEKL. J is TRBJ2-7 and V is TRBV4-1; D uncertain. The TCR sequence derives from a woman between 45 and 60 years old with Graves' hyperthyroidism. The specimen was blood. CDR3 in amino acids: CASSPRLLYEQYF. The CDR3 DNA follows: TGCGCCAGCAGCCCCCGACTTCTCTACGAGCAGTACTTC.